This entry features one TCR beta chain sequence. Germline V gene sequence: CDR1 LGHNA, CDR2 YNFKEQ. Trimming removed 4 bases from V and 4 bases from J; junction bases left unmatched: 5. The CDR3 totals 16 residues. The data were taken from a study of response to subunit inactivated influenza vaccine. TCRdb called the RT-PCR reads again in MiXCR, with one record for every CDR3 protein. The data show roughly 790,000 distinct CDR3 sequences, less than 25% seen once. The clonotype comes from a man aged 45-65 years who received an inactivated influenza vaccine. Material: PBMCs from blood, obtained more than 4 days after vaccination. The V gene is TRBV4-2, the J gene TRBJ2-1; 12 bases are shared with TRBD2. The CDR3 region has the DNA TGTGCCAGCAGCCCGCAAGGGACTAGCGGGTACAATGAGCAGTTCTTC. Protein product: CASSPQGTSGYNEQFF.